This TCR beta chain derives from a study of CD8 T cells in ankylosing spondylitis. Quantitative barcoded 5'-RACE was used to prepare TCR beta libraries. Via MiXCR, TCRdb re-called the 5' RACE reads, giving one row per CDR3 protein. The table shows 180,000 or so distinct CDR3 sequences, with around a tenth occurring only once. Study results and limitations: Clones linked to the disease showed a CD8+ phenotype. They occurred at relatively low frequencies in peripheral blood. Reportedly, significant enrichment of disease-linked clones occurred in matched ankylosing spondylitis synovial fluid. The study identified a TCR beta motif of under ten highly homologous variants that appeared characteristic of ankylosing spondylitis blood.

There are many counts of this clonotype. Antigen: not known. Trimming pared 6 bases from V and 2 bases from J, leaving 13 bases between. In germline, CDR1 is DFQATT, CDR2 SNEGSKA (reference sequence). This CDR3 comprises 13 residues. The receptor's source is a male donor with ankylosing spondylitis or in good health (not recorded which). J is TRBJ2-5 and V is TRBV20-1; D call uncertain. Sequencing was performed on blood, either unsorted or a sorted T cell fraction (not recorded which). CDR3 sequence (DNA): TGCAGTGCCCCGGGCGCAGGTCAAGAGACCCAGTACTTC. Translation gives CSAPGAGQETQYF.